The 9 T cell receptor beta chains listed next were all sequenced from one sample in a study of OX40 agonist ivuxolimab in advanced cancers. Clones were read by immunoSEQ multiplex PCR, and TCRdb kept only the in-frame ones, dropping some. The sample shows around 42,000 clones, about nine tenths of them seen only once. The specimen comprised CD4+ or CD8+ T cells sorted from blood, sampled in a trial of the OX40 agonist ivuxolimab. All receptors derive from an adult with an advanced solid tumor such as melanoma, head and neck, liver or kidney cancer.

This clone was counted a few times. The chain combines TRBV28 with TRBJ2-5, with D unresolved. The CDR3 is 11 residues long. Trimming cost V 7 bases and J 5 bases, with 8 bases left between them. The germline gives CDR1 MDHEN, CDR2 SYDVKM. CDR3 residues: CASTRKETQYF. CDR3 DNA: TGTGCCAGCACCAGAAAGGAGACCCAGTACTTC.

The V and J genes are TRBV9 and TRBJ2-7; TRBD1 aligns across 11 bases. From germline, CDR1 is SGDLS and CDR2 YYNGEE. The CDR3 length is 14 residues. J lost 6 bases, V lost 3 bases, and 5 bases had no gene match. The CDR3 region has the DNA TGTGCCAGCAGCGCGGGGACAGGGGGGGCCGAGCAGTACTTC. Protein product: CASSAGTGGAEQYF.

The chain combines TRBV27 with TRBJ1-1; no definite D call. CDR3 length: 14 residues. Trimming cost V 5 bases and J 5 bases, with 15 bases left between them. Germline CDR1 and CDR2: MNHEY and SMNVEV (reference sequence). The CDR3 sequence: CASSPAVGGTEAFF. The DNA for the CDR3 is TGTGCCAGCAGTCCCGCCGTAGGTGGGACTGAAGCTTTCTTT.

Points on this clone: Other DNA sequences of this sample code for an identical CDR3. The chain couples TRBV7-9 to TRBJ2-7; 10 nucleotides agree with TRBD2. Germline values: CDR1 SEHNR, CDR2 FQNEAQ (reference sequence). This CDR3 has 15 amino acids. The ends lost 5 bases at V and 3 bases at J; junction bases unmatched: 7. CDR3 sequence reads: CASSQDRTSGYEQYF. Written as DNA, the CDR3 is TGTGCCAGCAGCCAAGATCGGACTAGCGGCTACGAGCAGTACTTC.

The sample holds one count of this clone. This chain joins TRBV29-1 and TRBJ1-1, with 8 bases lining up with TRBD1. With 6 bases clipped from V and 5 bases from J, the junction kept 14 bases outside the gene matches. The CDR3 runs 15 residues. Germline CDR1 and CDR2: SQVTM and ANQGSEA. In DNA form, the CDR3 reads TGCAGCGTCGCCCCGGCGGACAGGGCCACTACTGAAGCTTTCTTT. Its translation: CSVAPADRATTEAFF.

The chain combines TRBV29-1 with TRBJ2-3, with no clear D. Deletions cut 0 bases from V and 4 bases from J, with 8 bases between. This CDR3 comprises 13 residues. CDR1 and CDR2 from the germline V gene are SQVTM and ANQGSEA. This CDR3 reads CSVEDSESDTQYF. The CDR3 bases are TGCAGCGTTGAAGATTCTGAGTCAGATACGCAGTATTTT.

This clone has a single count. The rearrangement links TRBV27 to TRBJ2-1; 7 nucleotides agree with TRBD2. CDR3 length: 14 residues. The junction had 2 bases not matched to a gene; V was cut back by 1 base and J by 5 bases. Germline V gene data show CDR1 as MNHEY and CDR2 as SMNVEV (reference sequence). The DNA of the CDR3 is TGTGCCAGCAGTTTATTGGGAGGGCACAATGAGCAGTTCTTC. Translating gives CASSLLGGHNEQFF.

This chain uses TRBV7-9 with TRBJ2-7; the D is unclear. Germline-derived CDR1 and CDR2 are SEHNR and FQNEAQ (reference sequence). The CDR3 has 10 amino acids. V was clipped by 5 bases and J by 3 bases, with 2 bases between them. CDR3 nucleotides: TGTGCCAGCAGCGACTACGAGCAGTACTTC. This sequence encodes CASSDYEQYF.

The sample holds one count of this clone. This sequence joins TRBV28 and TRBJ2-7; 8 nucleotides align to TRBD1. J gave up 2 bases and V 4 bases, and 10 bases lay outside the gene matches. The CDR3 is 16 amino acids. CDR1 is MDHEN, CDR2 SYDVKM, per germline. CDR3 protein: CASSSPRGLSTYEQYF. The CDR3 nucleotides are TGTGCCAGCAGTTCCCCCAGGGGGCTCTCCACCTACGAGCAGTACTTC.